Following are 4 T cell receptor beta chains from one sample sequenced in a study of PD-L1 blockade in urothelial cancer. Sequenced by immunoSEQ multiplex PCR; TCRdb stores in-frame clones only, minus some. The profile shows 37,000 or so clones, 65% to 85% of them singletons. The sequenced sample was PBMCs, obtained around atezolizumab (anti-PD-L1) treatment. The receptor set was obtained from a man aged 60 to 69 with urothelial cancer.

This clone was detected once. The V and J genes are TRBV5-1 and TRBJ2-1, with TRBD1 as a possible D gene (6 bases). CDR3 length equals 13 residues. Germline lookup yields CDR1 SGHRS and CDR2 YFSETQ. Trimming removed 0 bases from V and 9 bases from J, with 10 bases in between. The CDR3 DNA is TGCGCCAGCAGCTTGGCTGGGGGCACTGAGCAGTTCTTC. It specifies CASSLAGGTEQFF.

In this sample, this clone turned up once. The chain combines TRBV11-2 with TRBJ2-7, with TRBD1 matching over 9 bases. The CDR3 contains 17 residues. J lost 5 bases, V lost 7 bases, and 18 bases had no gene match. CDR1 and CDR2 (germline): SGHAT, FQNNGV. The CDR3 loop is CASTPLSSGQGGNEQYF. CDR3 bases: TGTGCCAGCACCCCCCTGTCATCGGGACAGGGTGGGAACGAGCAGTACTTC. The variable domain in full, completed from reference TRBV11-2 and TRBJ2-7, reads EAGVAQSPRYKIIEKRQSVAFWCNPISGHATLYWYQQILGQGPKLLIQFQNNGVVDDSQLPKDRFSAERLKGVDSTLKIQPAKLEDSAVYLCASTPLSSGQGGNEQYFGPGTRLTVT.

The DNA of the CDR3 is TGTGCCAGTAGTATCGACGGGAATGAAAAACTGTTTTTT. It yields the protein CASSIDGNEKLFF. The rearrangement uses TRBV19 and TRBJ1-4; unclear D gene. CDR1 LNHDA and CDR2 SQIVND come from the germline V gene (reference sequence). There are 13 residues in the CDR3. V shed 3 bases and J shed 5 bases, with 7 bases lying between them.

The rearrangement joins TRBV21-1 to TRBJ1-3; TRBD1, the table's D call, lacks a check against the DNA. TRBV21-1 corresponds to a pseudogene. The CDR3 is 15 residues long. This chain's CDR3 is CASSSETGEGNTIYF. In DNA form, the CDR3 reads TGTGCCAGCAGCAGCGAGACAGGGGAGGGAAACACCATATATTTT.